These T cell receptor beta chains were read from a single sample in a study of neurological immune-mediated disorders. TCRdb reprocessed the 5' RACE reads via MiXCR and lists one record per CDR3 protein. The sample lists tens of thousands of distinct CDR3 sequences, around 2.6% occurring once. Sequenced input: PBMCs. All receptors derive from a woman in her twenties or thirties with multiple sclerosis. Both conserved end residues are part of each CDR3. Fields, in order: clone size, V gene, D gene, J gene, CDR3 DNA, CDR3 protein. A D gene is named only where the DNA matches it firmly. A row's size may be missing; if present it is once, few, many or a size class.

many	TRBV15	NA	TRBJ1-1	TGTGCCACCCGCTTTGAGGTTGCAGCGGAACGCACTGAAGCTTTCTTT	CATRFEVAAERTEAFF
many	TRBV29-1	NA	TRBJ1-2	TGCAGCGTTGTAAGGCCTAACTATGGCTACACCTTC	CSVVRPNYGYTF
many	TRBV5-1	TRBD1	TRBJ2-2	TGCGCCAGCAGCTCAGTTTCCGGGACAGGGTTCACCGGGGAGCTGTTTTTT	CASSSVSGTGFTGELFF
many	TRBV10-3	TRBD2	TRBJ2-7	TGTGCCATCAGTGCGAGTAGCGGGGCTTCCTACGAGCAGTACTTC	CAISASSGASYEQYF
few	TRBV7-8	TRBD2	TRBJ2-5	TGTGCCAGCAGCTTAGTAGAATGGGTGCTAGCGGGAGAGACCCAGTACTTC	CASSLVEWVLAGETQYF
many	TRBV6-5	TRBD1	TRBJ2-1	TGTGCCAGCAGTGCGACAGGGGGCCGGGGGCAGTTCTTC	CASSATGGRGQFF
many	TRBV7-3	NA	TRBJ1-1	TGTGCCAGCAGCTTAACGTCGGGAGATACTGAAGCTTTCTTT	CASSLTSGDTEAFF
many	TRBV4-1	NA	TRBJ1-4	TGCGCCAGCAGCCTCGGGACATTCGAAAAACTGTTTTTT	CASSLGTFEKLFF
medium-sized	TRBV29-1	NA	TRBJ1-1	TGCAGCGGAACTGACCTGAACACTGAAGCTTTCTTT	CSGTDLNTEAFF
many	TRBV7-9	NA	TRBJ2-7	TGTGCCAGCAGAGGGGGTCACGAGCAGTACTTC	CASRGGHEQYF
many	TRBV20-1	NA	TRBJ1-6	TGCAGTGCCTCCCGAGACCTGAGTGGTGGGGCCTATAATTCACCCCTCCACTTT	CSASRDLSGGAYNSPLHF
many	TRBV29-1	NA	TRBJ2-3	TGCAGCGCCCGGGACACCAGCACAGATACGCAGTATTTT	CSARDTSTDTQYF
many	TRBV6-6	NA	TRBJ2-1	TGTGCCAGCAGTCACTTCCTAGTAAAGGAGTTTAATGAGCAGTTCTTC	CASSHFLVKEFNEQFF
many	TRBV19	NA	TRBJ2-1	TGTGCCAGTAGTATAGGTCCGCATGAGCAGTTCTTC	CASSIGPHEQFF
many	TRBV6-1	TRBD1	TRBJ1-1	TGTGCCAGCAGGACAGGGGCCGTGAACACTGAAGCTTTCTTT	CASRTGAVNTEAFF
many	TRBV7-9	NA	TRBJ2-1	TGTGCCAGCAGCTCGGGGGTAGCTTCCGTCGGTGAGCAGTTCTTC	CASSSGVASVGEQFF
many	TRBV5-6	NA	TRBJ1-1	TGTGCCAGCAGATTGACCGTGAACACTGAAGCTTTCTTT	CASRLTVNTEAFF
many	TRBV10-2	NA	TRBJ2-5	TGCGCCAGCAGTATTTTAGCGAAAGAGACCCAGTACTTC	CASSILAKETQYF
many	TRBV6-2/TRBV6-3	NA	TRBJ2-2	TGTGCCAGCAGTTCCGGCGATTCCGGGGAGCTGTTTTTT	CASSSGDSGELFF
many	TRBV7-8	TRBD2	TRBJ2-3	TGTGCCAGCAGCTTAGGGCGGGAGACAGATACGCAGTATTTT	CASSLGRETDTQYF
many	TRBV20-1	NA	TRBJ1-1	TGCAGTGCTAGAGTGCAGGGGTTTGACTCTGAAGCTTTCTTT	CSARVQGFDSEAFF
many	TRBV9	TRBD2	TRBJ2-1	TGTGCCAGCAGCGTAGTAATCGGTAATCTAGCGGGAGAGGATGAGCAGTTCTTC	CASSVVIGNLAGEDEQFF
many	TRBV5-6	NA	TRBJ1-2	TGTGCCAGCTCCTTCGGTGGGGGGCTGAATGGCTACACCTTC	CASSFGGGLNGYTF
many	TRBV27	NA	TRBJ2-3	TGTGCCAGCAGTTTTCGCCCGGGGGTCACAGATACGCAGTATTTT	CASSFRPGVTDTQYF
many	TRBV12-3/TRBV12-4	NA	TRBJ2-7	TGTGCCAGCGCCCTGGACTACGAGCAGTACTTC	CASALDYEQYF
many	TRBV18	NA	TRBJ2-1	TGTGCCAGCTCCAGCCCAAACGGGGGATCTCACCTCGTCCATGAGCAGTTCTTC	CASSSPNGGSHLVHEQFF
many	TRBV7-9	NA	TRBJ2-1	TGTGCCAGCTCGGGGTTTGGTACAGAGCACAATGAGCAGTTCTTC	CASSGFGTEHNEQFF
many	TRBV7-2	TRBD2	TRBJ2-7	TGTGCCAGCAGCTTACCTAGCGGGGGTAACTACGAGCAGTACTTC	CASSLPSGGNYEQYF
NA	TRBV7-6	TRBD2	TRBJ2-1	TGTGCCAGCAGCGAAAGCGGGAGCCTCTACAATGAGCAGTTCTTC	CASSESGSLYNEQFF
NA	TRBV20-1	NA	TRBJ2-1	TGCAGTGCTAGAGATCTATCCGTCCCAAATGGTCTTGAGCAGTTCTTC	CSARDLSVPNGLEQFF
many	TRBV24-1	NA	TRBJ2-7	TGTGCCACCAGTGATCAGGCCTGGCGGGACGGCGAGCAGTACTTC	CATSDQAWRDGEQYF
many	TRBV5-6	NA	TRBJ2-1	TGTGCCAGCAGCTCGGCCAGAGGAGTATACAATGAGCAGTTCTTC	CASSSARGVYNEQFF
many	TRBV6-8	TRBD2	TRBJ2-3	TGTGCCAGCAGTTACTCTGGGCGGGAGGGCCCAGATACGCAGTATTTT	CASSYSGREGPDTQYF
many	TRBV6-2/TRBV6-3	NA	TRBJ2-5	TGTGCCAGCAGTTACTTGGAAGAGACCCAGTACTTC	CASSYLEETQYF
NA	TRBV20-1	TRBD2	TRBJ2-3	TGCAGTGCTAGAGATCGAAATGTACTAGCGGAGGGTCGTCCTACGCAGTATTTT	CSARDRNVLAEGRPTQYF
many	TRBV5-1	TRBD1	TRBJ2-5	TGCGCCAGCAGCTCGGGACAGGGAGGGGGAGAGACCCAGTACTTC	CASSSGQGGGETQYF
many	TRBV9	TRBD1	TRBJ2-6	TGTGCCAGCAGCGTAGGCCTCCAAGGACAGGGTATCTCTGGGGCCAACGTCCTGACTTTC	CASSVGLQGQGISGANVLTF
NA	TRBV30	NA	TRBJ2-1	TGTGCCTGGAGTGAGACTAACACGGGGGAGGATGAGCAGTTCTTC	CAWSETNTGEDEQFF
once	TRBV12-3/TRBV12-4	TRBD1	TRBJ1-5	TGTGCCAGCAGTTTGTCAGGGGGCATCAAGACCCAGAATTTT	CASSLSGGIKTQNF
many	TRBV6-2/TRBV6-3	TRBD1	TRBJ2-7	TGTGCCAGCAGTTACTCCTTTGGACAGGGTAGCTCCTACGAGCAGTACTTC	CASSYSFGQGSSYEQYF
many	TRBV7-2	TRBD1	TRBJ1-1	TGTGCCAGCAGCTTTCCCTACAGGGGCACTGAAGCTTTCTTT	CASSFPYRGTEAFF
many	TRBV4-1	TRBD1	TRBJ1-5	TGCGCCAGCAGCTCGGGACAGGGGGCTTTTCAGCCCCAGCATTTT	CASSSGQGAFQPQHF
many	TRBV5-1	NA	TRBJ1-5	TGCGCCAGCAGTCGGGACGGCAGCAATCAGCCCCAGCATTTT	CASSRDGSNQPQHF
many	TRBV5-6	NA	TRBJ2-1	TGTGCCAGCACGCAAACTAGTTACGGCTACAATGAGCAGTTCTTC	CASTQTSYGYNEQFF
NA	TRBV5-1	TRBD2	TRBJ2-1	TGCGCCAGCAGCTTGGGCCCCGGGACTAGGGGTGATGAGCAGTTCTTC	CASSLGPGTRGDEQFF
many	TRBV7-2	TRBD2	TRBJ2-7	TGTGCCAGCAGAAAGGGGAGTAGCGGGCCCTACGAGCAGTACTTC	CASRKGSSGPYEQYF
many	TRBV29-1	NA	TRBJ1-1	TGCAGCGCGTCCACTGCTGAAGCTTTCTTT	CSASTAEAFF
many	TRBV5-5	NA	TRBJ1-1	TGTGCCAGCAGCTCACGATGGATGAACACTGAAGCTTTCTTT	CASSSRWMNTEAFF
many	TRBV20-1	TRBD2	TRBJ2-7	TGCAGTGCTAGACTAGCGGGAGAGTCCTACGAGCAGTACTTC	CSARLAGESYEQYF
many	TRBV11-2	NA	TRBJ2-5	TGTGCCAGCAGCCCTAGTAGGGGGGGTTCGTTCGCGACCCAGTACTTC	CASSPSRGGSFATQYF
many	TRBV5-1	TRBD1	TRBJ2-7	TGCGCCAGCAGCTTGTCCGGGACAGGACCTTCCTACGAGCAGTACTTC	CASSLSGTGPSYEQYF
many	TRBV7-9	NA	TRBJ2-1	TGTGCCAGCAGCTTCCAGCAGACCGAGCAGTTCTTC	CASSFQQTEQFF
many	TRBV7-7	TRBD2	TRBJ2-3	TGTGCCAGCAGCCAGGGACTACTTCGCACAGATACGCAGTATTTT	CASSQGLLRTDTQYF
many	TRBV6-2/TRBV6-3	NA	TRBJ1-5	TGTGCCAGCAAAGCGACCTCCAGGAGAGTTTATAGCAATCAGCCCCAGCATTTT	CASKATSRRVYSNQPQHF
many	TRBV28	NA	TRBJ2-3	TGTGCCAGCAGTCCCCTGGGAGATACGCAGTATTTT	CASSPLGDTQYF